The rows below give T cell receptor beta chains drawn from one sample of a study of blood T cell repertoires in COVID-19. This table comes from immunoSEQ multiplex PCR, and its TCRdb copy is limited to in-frame clones, with some not included. The sample holds 160,000 or so clones, about four fifths seen once. The sample comprised peripheral blood. Receptors originate from a man in his 70s with active or convalescent COVID-19. CDR3s include the opening cysteine and the closing phenylalanine or tryptophan. D genes are given only for firm matches.

cdr3_aa: CASTSGHMNTEAFF; d_call: NA; v_call: TRBV7-9
cdr3_aa: CASSRGDTEAFF; d_call: NA; v_call: TRBV27
cdr3_aa: CASSFLRQGNFHGYTF; d_call: TRBD1; v_call: TRBV7-8
cdr3_aa: CASSENRASNQPQHF; d_call: NA; v_call: TRBV2
cdr3_aa: CASSPTAEKLFF; d_call: NA; v_call: TRBV27
cdr3_aa: CASSRGDGGTYNEQFF; d_call: TRBD2; v_call: TRBV18
cdr3_aa: CASSYMAGLTGELFF; d_call: NA; v_call: TRBV6-2/TRBV6-3
cdr3_aa: CASSLMQGASEQYF; d_call: TRBD1; v_call: TRBV5-1
cdr3_aa: CASSFQPGQGAGGNTIYF; d_call: TRBD1; v_call: TRBV7-6
cdr3_aa: CASSFRLAGGPHEQFF; d_call: TRBD2; v_call: TRBV7-2
cdr3_aa: CASSLSRDSREQYF; d_call: NA; v_call: TRBV27
cdr3_aa: CASSIAGGTDTQYF; d_call: TRBD2; v_call: TRBV6-5
cdr3_aa: CASSVPQGGNYGYTF; d_call: NA; v_call: TRBV2
cdr3_aa: CASSYQDTEAFF; d_call: NA; v_call: TRBV7-9
cdr3_aa: CASSQPLTGHPNYGYTF; d_call: TRBD1; v_call: TRBV4-1
cdr3_aa: CASSLTGPGGGELFF; d_call: NA; v_call: TRBV3-1/TRBV3-2
cdr3_aa: CASSSTSGRATQYF; d_call: TRBD2; v_call: TRBV27
cdr3_aa: CASTEREAGPSTDTQYF; d_call: NA; v_call: TRBV21-1
cdr3_aa: CASMAGSLQPQHF; d_call: NA; v_call: TRBV6-5
cdr3_aa: CASSRQRAGENYGYTF; d_call: NA; v_call: TRBV19
cdr3_aa: CASSYNRPSLAGGMGEQFF; d_call: TRBD2; v_call: TRBV7-2
cdr3_aa: CATSPSRSSYEQYF; d_call: NA; v_call: TRBV6-5
cdr3_aa: CASSYNPGSRADTIYF; d_call: NA; v_call: TRBV6-6
cdr3_aa: CSVEEGRGVRNEQFF; d_call: TRBD2; v_call: TRBV29-1
cdr3_aa: CASSYRTGTGANVLTF; d_call: NA; v_call: TRBV28
cdr3_aa: CSVLAGGPYEQYF; d_call: TRBD2; v_call: TRBV29-1
cdr3_aa: CASSLDRSFAEAFF; d_call: NA; v_call: TRBV11-2
cdr3_aa: CASRDSSGNTIYF; d_call: TRBD1; v_call: TRBV10-2
cdr3_aa: CASSLEPGYYEQYF; d_call: NA; v_call: TRBV5-6
cdr3_aa: CASSHGGLAGGPLLETQYF; d_call: TRBD2; v_call: TRBV3-1/TRBV3-2
cdr3_aa: CASRGGGAHNSPLHF; d_call: NA; v_call: TRBV6-5
cdr3_aa: CASSESNWGVLEQYF; d_call: NA; v_call: TRBV6-1
cdr3_aa: CAWSAARNTGELFF; d_call: NA; v_call: TRBV30
cdr3_aa: CASSQDGAGGATDTQYF; d_call: TRBD2; v_call: TRBV4-1
cdr3_aa: CASSSEYEQYF; d_call: NA; v_call: TRBV2
cdr3_aa: CAWRPDQGSITEAFF; d_call: NA; v_call: TRBV30
cdr3_aa: CASSIPDRELYGYTF; d_call: TRBD1; v_call: TRBV19
cdr3_aa: CASSNRGGDIQYF; d_call: TRBD2; v_call: TRBV12-3/TRBV12-4
cdr3_aa: CASSKFGGLDNSPLHF; d_call: NA; v_call: TRBV19
cdr3_aa: CASWSTGTGPIGYTF; d_call: TRBD1; v_call: TRBV27
cdr3_aa: CASRVALNTGELFF; d_call: NA; v_call: TRBV7-2
cdr3_aa: CAIAPVDAVNTEAFF; d_call: NA; v_call: TRBV10-3
cdr3_aa: CASSYSSTGGKYEQYF; d_call: TRBD1; v_call: TRBV6-2/TRBV6-3
cdr3_aa: CASSPGAGADTQYF; d_call: TRBD2; v_call: TRBV18
cdr3_aa: CASSSWTGQETQYF; d_call: NA; v_call: TRBV27
cdr3_aa: CASSFTGGGQPQHF; d_call: TRBD1; v_call: TRBV7-9
cdr3_aa: CATSDSRTGGSGYTF; d_call: TRBD1; v_call: TRBV24-1
cdr3_aa: CASSDFGRNEQFF; d_call: NA; v_call: TRBV6-4
cdr3_aa: CASSAVRDFQETQYF; d_call: NA; v_call: TRBV5-4
cdr3_aa: CSVEAQGAETQYF; d_call: NA; v_call: TRBV29-1